Listed below are T cell receptor beta chains from one sample, sequenced in a study of neoadjuvant anti-PD-1 for oral cavity cancer. Sequencing was performed with immunoSEQ multiplex PCR; in TCRdb, only in-frame clones are kept and a portion is missing. The repertoire holds around 13,000 clones, with about 81% as singletons. The sequencing here drew on PBMCs, taken after nivolumab (anti-PD-1) treatment. Source of these receptors: a person aged 35-79 years with oral cavity squamous cell carcinoma. The CDR3 runs from the conserved cysteine through the conserved F or W. D genes are given only for firm matches. Size values are once, few and many counts, or a class for expanded clones, and some rows have none.

size,V,D,J,DNA,CDR3
.,TRBV29-1,.,TRBJ1-2,TGCAGCGTCTTGGACAGCTTCTACACCTTC,CSVLDSFYTF
.,TRBV5-1,.,TRBJ2-7,TGCGCCAGCAGCAGTGGGGGCTCCTACGAGCAGTACTTC,CASSSGGSYEQYF
once,TRBV5-1,TRBD1,TRBJ1-2,TGCGCCAGCAGCTTGGCTGGGACGACAGGGCTGGAAGGCTACACCTTC,CASSLAGTTGLEGYTF
.,TRBV28,.,TRBJ1-5,TGTGCCAGCAGTTTATTGGCTGCCTTTAGCAATCAGCCCCAGCATTTT,CASSLLAAFSNQPQHF
.,TRBV10-2,.,TRBJ2-1,TGCGCCAGCAGGACCCTAGGCACCACGACAATCAATGAGCAGTTCTTC,CASRTLGTTTINEQFF
once,TRBV19,TRBD1,TRBJ1-2,TGTGCCAGTAGTGTCGGACAGGGTAACTATGGCTACACCTTC,CASSVGQGNYGYTF
.,TRBV28,TRBD1,TRBJ2-1,TGTGCCAGCAGCGCAGGGACAGGGGTACGGGATGAGCAGTTCTTC,CASSAGTGVRDEQFF
.,TRBV6-5,.,TRBJ2-7,TGTGCCAGCAGTTATGGCCAGGGGAGCGGCGAGCAGTACTTC,CASSYGQGSGEQYF
.,TRBV11-2,.,TRBJ2-7,TGTGCCAGCAGCTTCGGTGTCAGAGGGAACGAGCAGTACTTC,CASSFGVRGNEQYF
.,TRBV7-9,.,TRBJ1-2,TGTGCCAGCAGCTTCCGAGATCTCTACACCTTC,CASSFRDLYTF
once,TRBV4-1,.,TRBJ2-5,TGCGCCAGCAGTCCCTCGGGCGGGGGCCACCAAGAGACCCAGTACTTC,CASSPSGGGHQETQYF
once,TRBV28,.,TRBJ2-1,TGTGCCAGCAGTTTTCTAGCCCCTTCCTACAATGAGCAGTTCTTC,CASSFLAPSYNEQFF
.,TRBV29-1,.,TRBJ2-3,TGCAGCGCAGGGAAGACGCCAGATACGCAGTATTTT,CSAGKTPDTQYF
.,TRBV7-8,.,TRBJ2-7,TGTGCCAGCAGCTTAGGGCTGAGCTCCTACGAGCAGTACTTC,CASSLGLSSYEQYF
.,TRBV5-4,.,TRBJ2-7,TGTGCCAGCAGCTGGGGGGACGGACGTTACTACGAGCAGTACTTC,CASSWGDGRYYEQYF
.,TRBV9,TRBD2,TRBJ2-7,TGTGCCAGCAGCGTAGGACTAGCGGGAAACTCCTACGAGCAGTACTTC,CASSVGLAGNSYEQYF
once,TRBV29-1,.,TRBJ1-1,TGCAGCGTTGATTCGGGACTGGCTTGTTGCTTCTTT,CSVDSGLACCFF
.,TRBV6-1,TRBD2,TRBJ2-1,TGTGCCACCACACACACGGGACTAGCGGGAGATGAGCAGTTCTTC,CATTHTGLAGDEQFF
.,TRBV27,TRBD1,TRBJ1-1,TGTGCCAGCAAGACCGGGACAGCGAACACTGAAGCTTTCTTT,CASKTGTANTEAFF
.,TRBV7-8,TRBD2,TRBJ2-1,TGTGCCAGCACCCCTTACGGGAGGAATGAGCAGTTCTTC,CASTPYGRNEQFF
.,TRBV10-3,TRBD1,TRBJ1-6,TGTGCCATCAGTGGAGGGGGGACAGGGGGATCACCCCTCCACTTT,CAISGGGTGGSPLHF
few,TRBV9,.,TRBJ1-1,TGTGCCAGCAGCGGGAGGGAAGGAGCGAACACTGAAGCTTTCTTT,CASSGREGANTEAFF
.,TRBV11-2,.,TRBJ1-1,TGTGCCAGCAGCGTATTAGGGAACACTGAAGCTTTCTTT,CASSVLGNTEAFF